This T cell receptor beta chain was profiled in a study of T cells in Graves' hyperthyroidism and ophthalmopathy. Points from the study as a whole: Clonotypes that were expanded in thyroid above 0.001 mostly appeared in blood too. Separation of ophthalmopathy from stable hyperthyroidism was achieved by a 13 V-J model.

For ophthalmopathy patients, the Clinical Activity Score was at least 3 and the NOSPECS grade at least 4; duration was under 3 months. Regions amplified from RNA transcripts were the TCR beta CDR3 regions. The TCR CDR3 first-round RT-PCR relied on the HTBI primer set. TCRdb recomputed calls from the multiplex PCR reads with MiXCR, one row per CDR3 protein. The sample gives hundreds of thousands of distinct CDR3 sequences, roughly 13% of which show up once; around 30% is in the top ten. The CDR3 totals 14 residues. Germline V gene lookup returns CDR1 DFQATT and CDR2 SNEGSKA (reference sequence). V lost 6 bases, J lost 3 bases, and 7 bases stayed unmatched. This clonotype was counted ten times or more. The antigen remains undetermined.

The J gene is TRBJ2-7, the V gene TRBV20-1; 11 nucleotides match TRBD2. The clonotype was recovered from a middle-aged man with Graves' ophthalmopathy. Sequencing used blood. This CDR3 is CSAPSGTSGYEQYF. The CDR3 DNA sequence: TGCAGTGCGCCGTCCGGGACTAGCGGCTACGAGCAGTACTTC.